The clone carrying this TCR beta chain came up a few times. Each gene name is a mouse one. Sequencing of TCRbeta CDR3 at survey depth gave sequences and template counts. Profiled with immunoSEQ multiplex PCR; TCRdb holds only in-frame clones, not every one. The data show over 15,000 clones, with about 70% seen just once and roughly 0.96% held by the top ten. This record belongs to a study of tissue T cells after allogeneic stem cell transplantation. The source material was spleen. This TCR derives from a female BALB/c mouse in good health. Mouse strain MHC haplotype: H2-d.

The CDR3 spells CTCSAEQGTYEQYF. The DNA read from the CDR3 is TGCACCTGCAGTGCAGAACAGGGGACTTATGAACAGTAC. V is TRBV1 and J is TRBJ2-7, with a tentative D call TRBD1 (7 bases). The CDR3 extends 1 residue past the end of the read, so its final part is completed from the germline J gene. The CDR3 is 14 residues long. V was pared by 0 bases and J by 4 bases, with 10 bases between. Germline CDR1 is NSQYPW and CDR2 is LRSPGD (reference sequence).